Here is one T cell receptor beta chain with its context. Its antigen remains unidentified. The sample belongs to a study of cytomegalovirus exposure and HLA in healthy donors. Whole-study findings and limits: A later analysis reportedly found that, within productive TCRs, an Asian-associated ancestry cluster had fewer N-insertions than the mean observed across the 666 donors. Analysis performed later found more than 15,000 TCR beta sequences associated with HLA alleles at 0.05 false discovery rate.

Germline loops: CDR1 KGHSH, CDR2 LQKENI. V was shortened by 3 bases and J by 0 bases, with 8 bases between the two germline ends. The length of the CDR3 is 14 residues. The PCR contained 60 Vbeta and 13 Jbeta primers. Clones were sequenced by immunoSEQ multiplex PCR, and TCRdb holds only the in-frame ones, with some missing. The table has some 56,000 clones, around 80% seen once. The receptor's source is a man aged 50 to 60 in good health and CMV-seronegative. Material for sequencing was PBMCs. This chain joins TRBV18 and TRBJ1-2, with D possibly being TRBD1 (5 bases). The CDR3 reads CASSPTETNYGYTF. The DNA of the CDR3 is TGTGCCAGCTCACCGACAGAGACTAACTATGGCTACACCTTC.